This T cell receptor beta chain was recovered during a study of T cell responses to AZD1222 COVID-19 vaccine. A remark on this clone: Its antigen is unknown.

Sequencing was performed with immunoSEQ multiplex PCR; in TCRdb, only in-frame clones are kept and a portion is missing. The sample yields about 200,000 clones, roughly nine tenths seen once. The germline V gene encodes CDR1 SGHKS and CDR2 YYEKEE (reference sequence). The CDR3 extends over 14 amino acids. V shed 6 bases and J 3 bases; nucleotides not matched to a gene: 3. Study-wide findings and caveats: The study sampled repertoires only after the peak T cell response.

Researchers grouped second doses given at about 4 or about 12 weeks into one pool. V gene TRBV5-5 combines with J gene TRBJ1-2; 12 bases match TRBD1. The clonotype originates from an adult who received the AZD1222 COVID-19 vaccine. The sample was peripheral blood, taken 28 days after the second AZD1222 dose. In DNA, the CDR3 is TGTGCCAGCAAGGGGACAGGGGGCGACTATGGCTACACCTTC. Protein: CASKGTGGDYGYTF.